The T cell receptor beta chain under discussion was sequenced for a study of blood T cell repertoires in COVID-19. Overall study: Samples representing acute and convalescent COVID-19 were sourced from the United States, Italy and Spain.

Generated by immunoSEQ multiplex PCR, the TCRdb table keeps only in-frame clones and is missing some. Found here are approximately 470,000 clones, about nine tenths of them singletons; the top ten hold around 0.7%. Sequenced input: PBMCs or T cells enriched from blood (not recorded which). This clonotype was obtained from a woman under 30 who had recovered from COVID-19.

CDR3 loop: CATRRELASYEQYF. Written as DNA, the CDR3 is TGTGCTACCCGCCGGGAGTTAGCTTCCTACGAGCAGTACTTC. The genes are TRBV12-5 and TRBJ2-7, with D maybe TRBD2 (6 bases). The CDR3 covers 14 residues. Germline V lookup: CDR1 LGHNT, CDR2 FRNRAP. V gave up 10 bases and J gave up 1 base, with 17 bases separating them.